This TCR beta chain was identified in a study of CD8 T cells in Susac syndrome. Remarks on this clonotype: As yet, its antigen is unknown.

The CDR3 spans 13 residues. Germline V gene data show CDR1 as SGHDN and CDR2 as FVKESK. V lost 1 base and J lost 2, with 6 bases in between. Findings and limits, study-wide: The TCR sequencing and HLA analysis in the study involved a relatively small number of individuals, as the study acknowledged.

Random hexamers primed reverse transcription of about 0.45 to 1 ug RNA. From the immunoSEQ multiplex PCR reads, TCRdb called clonotypes with MiXCR, one entry per CDR3 protein. This table holds approximately 160,000 distinct CDR3 sequences, around 93% found once. The control group consisted of healthy donors matched for age and sex. TEMRA cells were FACS-enriched, and CD8+ and CD4+ T cells were isolated negatively. The TCR comes from a human donor in good health. What was sequenced was CD4+ T cells from PBMCs. The V call is TRBV14, the J call TRBJ2-7; D is unresolved. CDR3 loop: CASSQGTPYEQYF. The CDR3, as DNA: TGTGCCAGCAGCCAAGGTACCCCCTACGAGCAGTACTTC.